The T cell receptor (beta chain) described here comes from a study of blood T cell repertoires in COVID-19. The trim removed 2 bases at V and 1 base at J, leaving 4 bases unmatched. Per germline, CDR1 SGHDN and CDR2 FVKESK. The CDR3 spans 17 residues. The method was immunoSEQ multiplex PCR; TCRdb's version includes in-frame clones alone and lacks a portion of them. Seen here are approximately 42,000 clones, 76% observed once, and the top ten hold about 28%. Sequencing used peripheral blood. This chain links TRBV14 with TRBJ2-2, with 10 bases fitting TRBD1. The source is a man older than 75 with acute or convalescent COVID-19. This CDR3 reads CASSQRQGALNTGELFF. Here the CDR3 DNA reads TGTGCCAGCAGCCAAAGACAGGGGGCCTTGAACACCGGGGAGCTGTTTTTT.